This T cell receptor (beta chain) derives from a study of blood T cell repertoires in COVID-19. Study-wide background: Some COVID-19 samples were acute and others convalescent; all came from the United States, Italy and Spain. T cells, B-cell-depleted T cells, or PBMCs supplied cDNA or gDNA.

The CDR3 is 13 residues long. The V gene lost 5 bases and the J gene lost 6 bases, with 13 bases spanning the gap. From germline, CDR1 is SEHNR and CDR2 FQNEAQ (reference sequence). This clone was seen a single time. The authors' processing: Using reference gene primer amplification, nucleated cell counts were estimated. The repertoire was sequenced with immunoSEQ multiplex PCR; TCRdb's copy has only in-frame clones and lacks some. Clonal size and the V and J genes are those of that table, whereas D and trimming came from the DNA. The data show approximately 74,000 clones, almost 90% seen once. This TCR came from a woman of 80 years or more with active or convalescent COVID-19. Sequences were obtained from peripheral blood. This chain joins TRBV7-9 and TRBJ1-2; D might be TRBD1 (6 bases). The CDR3 loop is CASSRTAGDGYTF. Here the CDR3 DNA reads TGTGCCAGCAGCCGGACAGCGGGGGATGGCTACACCTTC.